This TCR beta chain was captured by sequencing in a study of blood T cell repertoires in COVID-19. Study background: The United States, Italy and Spain were the sources of the acute and convalescent COVID-19 samples. In each case, the material was cDNA or gDNA derived from T cells, B-cell-depleted T cells, or PBMCs.

As processed by the authors: By means of reference gene primer amplification, nucleated cell counts were estimated. This table comes from immunoSEQ multiplex PCR, and its TCRdb copy is limited to in-frame clones, with some not included. D and trimming were read from the DNA, whereas the V and J calls and clone size are those reported in that table. The sample includes 30,000 to 40,000 clones, approximately 77% of them seen just once. The germline V gene encodes CDR1 SGHDT and CDR2 YYEEEE. V lost 2 bases and J lost 0, with 6 bases in between. The CDR3 is 13 amino acids. Material for sequencing was peripheral blood. This chain joins TRBV5-6 and TRBJ2-7; D is undetermined. This receptor was obtained from a human donor in a cohort sampled during active COVID-19. CDR3 DNA: TGTGCCAGCAGCTTAGCGAACTCCTACGAGCAGTACTTC. This sequence encodes CASSLANSYEQYF.